This entry describes one TCR beta chain. The antigen remains unidentified. The donors were members of the validation cohort comprising approximately 120 subjects, separate from the roughly 680-subject first cohort. This entry belongs to a study of cytomegalovirus exposure and HLA in healthy donors. Findings and limits, study-wide: The study found most TCR sequences rare, yet found some public TCRs in many donors. The authors confirmed in vitro that three CMV-associated chains were specific for CMV antigens. The investigators catalogued 150 or so TCR beta chains as cytomegalovirus-associated.

The CDR3 length is 13 residues. The V gene end was trimmed by 5 bases and the J gene end by 7 bases; junction bases not matched to a gene: 4. Germline CDR1 SGDLS, CDR2 YYNGEE. The repertoire was sequenced with immunoSEQ multiplex PCR; TCRdb's copy has only in-frame clones and lacks some. The data contain about 44,000 clones, approximately 94% of them singletons. This chain connects TRBV9 to TRBJ2-1; 9 bases agree with TRBD2. Material: PBMCs. The receptor was isolated from a woman between 18 and 29 years old in good health and CMV-seronegative. CDR3 sequence: CASSSGRGNEQFF. The CDR3 DNA reads as TGTGCCAGCAGTAGCGGGAGAGGGAATGAGCAGTTCTTC.